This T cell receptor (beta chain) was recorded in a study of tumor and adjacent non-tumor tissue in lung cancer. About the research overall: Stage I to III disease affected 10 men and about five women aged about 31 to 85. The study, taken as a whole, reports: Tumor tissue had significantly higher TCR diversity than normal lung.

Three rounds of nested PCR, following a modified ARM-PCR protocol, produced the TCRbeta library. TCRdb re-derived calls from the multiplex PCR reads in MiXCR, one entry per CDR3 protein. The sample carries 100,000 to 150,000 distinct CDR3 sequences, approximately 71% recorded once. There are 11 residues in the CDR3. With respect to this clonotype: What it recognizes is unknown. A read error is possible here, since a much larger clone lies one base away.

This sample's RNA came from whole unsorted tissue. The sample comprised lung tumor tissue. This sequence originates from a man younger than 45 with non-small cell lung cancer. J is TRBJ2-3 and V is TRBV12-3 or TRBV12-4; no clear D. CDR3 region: CTSSDTDTQYF. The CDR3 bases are TGTACCAGCAGTGATACAGATACGCAGTATTTT.